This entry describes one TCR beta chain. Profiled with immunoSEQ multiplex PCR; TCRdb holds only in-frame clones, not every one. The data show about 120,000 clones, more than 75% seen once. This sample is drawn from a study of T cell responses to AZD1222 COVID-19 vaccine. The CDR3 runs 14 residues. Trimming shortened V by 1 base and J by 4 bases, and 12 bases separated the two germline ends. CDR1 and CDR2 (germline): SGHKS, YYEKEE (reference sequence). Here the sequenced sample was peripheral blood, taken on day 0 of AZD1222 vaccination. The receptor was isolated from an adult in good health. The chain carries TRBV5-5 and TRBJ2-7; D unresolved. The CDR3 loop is CASSLNPERYEQYF. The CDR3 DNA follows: TGTGCCAGCAGCTTGAATCCAGAGAGATACGAGCAGTACTTC.